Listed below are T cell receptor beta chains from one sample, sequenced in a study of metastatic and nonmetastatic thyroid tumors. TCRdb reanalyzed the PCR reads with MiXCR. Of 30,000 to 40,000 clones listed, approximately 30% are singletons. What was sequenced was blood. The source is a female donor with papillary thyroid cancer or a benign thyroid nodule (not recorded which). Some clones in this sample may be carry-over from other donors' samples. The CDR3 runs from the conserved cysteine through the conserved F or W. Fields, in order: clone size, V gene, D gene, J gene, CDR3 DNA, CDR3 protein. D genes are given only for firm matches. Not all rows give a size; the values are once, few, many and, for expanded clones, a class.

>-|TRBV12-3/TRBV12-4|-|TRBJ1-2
TGTGCCAGCAGTTCCGGGCTATTTAACTATGGCTACACCTTC
CASSSGLFNYGYTF
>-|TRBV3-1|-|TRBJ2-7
TGTGCCAGCAGCCAAGATGGAGCATACGAGCAGTACTTC
CASSQDGAYEQYF
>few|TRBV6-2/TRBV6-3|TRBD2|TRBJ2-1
TGTGCCAGCAGTTACCTCTTCGGAGCGGGAGGGCCCGGTGAGCAGTTCTTC
CASSYLFGAGGPGEQFF
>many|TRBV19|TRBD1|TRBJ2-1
TGTGCCAGTAGTATAGAGCCGACAGGGTATCTCAATGAGCAGTTCTTC
CASSIEPTGYLNEQFF
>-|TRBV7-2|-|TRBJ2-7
TGTGCCAGCAGCTTAGGCATCTCCTACGAGCAGTACTTC
CASSLGISYEQYF
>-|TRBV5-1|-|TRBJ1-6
TGCGCCAGCAGCTGGTCCGACTTGAGGTCACCCCTCCACTTT
CASSWSDLRSPLHF
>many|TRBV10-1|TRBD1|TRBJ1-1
TGCGCCAGCAGTGAAGCCGGACAGGGGAGGTTAGAAGCTTTCTTT
CASSEAGQGRLEAFF
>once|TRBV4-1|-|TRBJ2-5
TGCGCCAGCAGCCAAGATGCGCGGGGAACCCAAGAGACCCAGTACTTC
CASSQDARGTQETQYF
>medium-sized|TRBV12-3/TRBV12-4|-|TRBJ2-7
TGTGCCAGCAGTTTTGACAGAGCCTACGAGCAGTACTTC
CASSFDRAYEQYF
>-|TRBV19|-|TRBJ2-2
TGTGCCAGTAGTCTCGGACCTGGGGAGCTGTTTTTT
CASSLGPGELFF
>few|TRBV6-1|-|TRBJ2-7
TGTGCCAGCAGTGAACCCGGGATAGGGCTCTACGAGCATTACTTC
CASSEPGIGLYEHYF
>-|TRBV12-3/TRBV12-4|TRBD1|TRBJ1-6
TGTGCCAGCAGTCCGACAGGGGCGTTCTCACCCCTCCACTTT
CASSPTGAFSPLHF
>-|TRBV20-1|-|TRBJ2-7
TGCAGTGCTAGAGATAGGGTGGGTAACTACGAGCAGTACTTC
CSARDRVGNYEQYF
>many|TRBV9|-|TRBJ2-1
TGTGCCAGCAGCGTAGGTTCTCCCCCCTACAATGAGCAGTTCTTC
CASSVGSPPYNEQFF
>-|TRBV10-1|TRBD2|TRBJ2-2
TGCGCCAGCAGTGAGATGGCTAGCGGGAAATCCGGGGAGCTGTTTTTT
CASSEMASGKSGELFF
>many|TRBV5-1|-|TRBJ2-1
TGCGCCAGCAGCTTAAAATCCAGGGGTGGGATCGATGAGCAGTTCTTC
CASSLKSRGGIDEQFF
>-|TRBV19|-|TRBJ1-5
TGTGCCAGTAGCGGACAGACTAATCAGCCCCAGCATTTT
CASSGQTNQPQHF
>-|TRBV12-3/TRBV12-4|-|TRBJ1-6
TGTGCCAGCACTTCGTGGACACCGAATTCAGCCCTCCACTTT
CASTSWTPNSALHF
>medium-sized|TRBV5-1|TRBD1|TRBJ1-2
TGCGCCAGCAGCTTGGACCCTGACAGGGACTACACCTTC
CASSLDPDRDYTF
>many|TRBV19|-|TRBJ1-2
TGTGCCACCTCCCCGGGTGGCTACACCTTC
CATSPGGYTF